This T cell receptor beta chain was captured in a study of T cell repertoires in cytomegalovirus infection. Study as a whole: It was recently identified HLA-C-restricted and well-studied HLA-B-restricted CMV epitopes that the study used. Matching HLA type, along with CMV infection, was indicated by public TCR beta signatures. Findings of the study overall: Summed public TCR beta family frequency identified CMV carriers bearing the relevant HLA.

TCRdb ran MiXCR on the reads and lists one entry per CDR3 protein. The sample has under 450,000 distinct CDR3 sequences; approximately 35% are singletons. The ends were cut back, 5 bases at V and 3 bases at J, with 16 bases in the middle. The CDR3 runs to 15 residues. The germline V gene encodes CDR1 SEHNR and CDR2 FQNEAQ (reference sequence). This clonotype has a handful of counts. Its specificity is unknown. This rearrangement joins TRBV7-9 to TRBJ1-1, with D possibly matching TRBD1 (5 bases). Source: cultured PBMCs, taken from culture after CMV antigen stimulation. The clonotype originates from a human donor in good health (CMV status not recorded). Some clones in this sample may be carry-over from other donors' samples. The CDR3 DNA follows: TGTGCCAGCAGCCACCCCCGGAGCAGGGACACTGAAGCTTTCTTT. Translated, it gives CASSHPRSRDTEAFF.